The next 29 T cell receptor beta chains were all read from a single sample in a study of human T cells and chemical hapten exposure. Time point reported: patch test 3, about 24 weeks after DPC sensitization. Treatment here: therapeutic diphenylcyclopropenone sensitization with weekly scalp DPC. Each CDR3 protein gets one entry after TCRdb re-called the RACE reads with MiXCR. The sample includes about 110,000 distinct CDR3 sequences, 34% of them seen just once. The material was whole blood, obtained in connection with sensitization to the hapten diphenylcyclopropenone (DPC). These receptors originate from a man in his forties with alopecia areata. Some clones in this sample may be carry-over from other donors' samples.

This clonotype came up a few times. This sequence joins TRBV18 and TRBJ2-7, with 12 positions matching TRBD2. The J segment lost 3 bases and the V segment lost 5 bases, leaving 14 bases of the junction unmatched. CDR1 and CDR2 from the germline V gene are KGHSH and LQKENI. There are 18 residues in the CDR3. CDR3 amino acids: CASSSFTGTSGRDYEQYV. The CDR3 DNA is TGTGCCAGCTCATCGTTTACCGGGACTAGCGGGCGGGACTACGAGCAGTACGTC.

This clonotype was counted a few times. The chain uses TRBV2 and TRBJ1-3; D not certain. The CDR3 is 14 amino acids. Germline V gives CDR1 SNHLY, CDR2 FYNNEI. V was cut by 7 bases and J by 6 bases, with 16 bases left in between. The CDR3 here is CASTPGLTENTIYF. CDR3 bases: TGTGCCAGCACGCCTGGGTTGACGGAAAACACCATATATTTT.

The chain recombines TRBV12-3 or TRBV12-4 with TRBJ2-3; 7 nucleotides align to TRBD2. The CDR3 has 20 residues. V trimming: 6 bases; J trimming: 4 bases; junction bases outside the gene matches: 25. For the CDR3, the DNA is TGTGCCAGCAGGCCCCTGCTCGGCAGGCCAGCGGGAAAAGGGTCAGATACGCAGTATTTT. This sequence encodes CASRPLLGRPAGKGSDTQYF.

The V call is TRBV28, the J call TRBJ2-5, with a possible D match to TRBD2 (5 bases). There are 14 residues in the CDR3. Germline loops: CDR1 MDHEN, CDR2 SYDVKM. Trimming stripped 7 bases from V and 4 bases from J, with 16 bases between. CDR3 sequence (DNA): TGTGCCAGCAAGGCATCGGGAAGGTTAGAGACCCAGTACTTC. Amino acids: CASKASGRLETQYF.

J is TRBJ2-3 and V is TRBV12-3 or TRBV12-4; TRBD1 matches at 11 bases. V lost 6 bases and J lost 2; bases outside the gene matches: 7. This CDR3 is built from 16 residues. In nucleotides, the CDR3 is TGTGCCAGCAGCCACGGACAGGGGGCCTCCACAGATACGCAGTATTTT. This codes for CASSHGQGASTDTQYF.

The chain couples TRBV4-2 to TRBJ2-5; a weak D match, TRBD2 (5 bases). Germline lookup yields CDR1 LGHNA and CDR2 YNFKEQ. The CDR3 is 15 amino acids. Trimming shortened V by 4 bases and J by 3 bases, and 15 bases separated the two germline ends. The CDR3 nucleotides are TGTGCCAGCAGCCCCGGGGAGCTTACGAAAGAGACCCAGTACTTC. This sequence encodes CASSPGELTKETQYF.

The chain couples TRBV7-8 to TRBJ2-7; 9 bases line up with TRBD2. The V gene end was trimmed by 0 bases and the J gene end by 2 bases; junction bases not matched to a gene: 5. The CDR3 totals 16 residues. Per the germline V gene, CDR1 is SGHVS and CDR2 is FQNEAQ. The CDR3 protein is CASSLARLAAPYEQYF. As DNA, the CDR3 is TGTGCCAGCAGCTTAGCCCGACTAGCGGCTCCCTACGAGCAGTACTTC.

The chain employs TRBV7-3 and TRBJ2-5, with TRBD1 matching over 8 bases. With 9 bases clipped from V and 4 bases from J, the junction kept 7 bases outside the gene matches. The CDR3 contains 13 residues. In germline, CDR1 is SGHTA, CDR2 FQGTGA. CDR3 bases: TGTGCCAGTTCCCAGGGGGCCGGAGAGACCCAGTACTTC. Translating it yields CASSQGAGETQYF.

The V gene is TRBV24-1, the J gene TRBJ2-2; no firm D call. V was pared by 0 bases and J by 6 bases, with 4 bases between. This CDR3 is 13 amino acids long. The germline V gene has CDR1 KGHDR and CDR2 SFDVKD. CDR3 in amino acids: CATSDLRAGELFF. The CDR3 DNA follows: TGTGCCACCAGTGATTTGAGGGCCGGGGAGCTGTTTTTT.

There are a few counts of this clonotype. V usage is TRBV7-9 and J usage is TRBJ2-1; unclear D gene. The germline V gene has CDR1 SEHNR and CDR2 FQNEAQ (reference sequence). Trimming cost V 3 bases and J 7 bases, with 4 bases left between them. The CDR3 contains 11 residues. CDR3 coding DNA: TGTGCCAGCAGCTTTCGGAATGAGCAGTTCTTC. Translation gives CASSFRNEQFF.

This clonotype was counted a few times. The chain uses TRBV28 and TRBJ1-2; 9 nucleotides match TRBD1. J lost 9 bases, V lost 4 bases, and 12 bases had no gene match. The CDR3 sequence is 15 residues long. CDR1 is MDHEN and CDR2 is SYDVKM in the germline V gene. CDR3 sequence (DNA): TGTGCCAGCAGTTCCGGGACAGGGCCCATGGGTAGCTACACCTTC. It encodes CASSSGTGPMGSYTF.

This clonotype was picked up a small number of times. This chain connects TRBV5-1 to TRBJ2-1, with 15 bases lining up with TRBD2. Trimming at V came to 1 base and at J to 14 bases, leaving 4 bases not matched to a gene. CDR3 length equals 14 residues. The V gene's germline CDR1 is SGHRS and CDR2 YFSETQ. CDR3 region: CASSLPRTSGGEFF. The CDR3 bases are TGCGCCAGCAGCTTGCCTAGGACTAGCGGGGGGGAGTTCTTC. Based on the CDR3 plus reference TRBV5-1 and TRBJ2-1, the full variable domain is KAGVTQTPRYLIKTRGQQVTLSCSPISGHRSVSWYQQTPGQGLQFLFEYFSETQRNKGNFPGRFSGRQFSNSRSEMNVSTLELGDSALYLCASSLPRTSGGEFFGPGTRLTVL.

The rearrangement links TRBV7-8 to TRBJ1-5; TRBD1 aligns across 7 bases. The CDR3 consists of 18 residues. J lost 1 base, V lost 5 bases, and 14 bases had no gene match. In germline, CDR1 is SGHVS, CDR2 FQNEAQ. The CDR3 protein is CASSLDSWGQKSNQPQHF. In nucleotides, the CDR3 is TGTGCCAGCAGCCTTGACTCCTGGGGACAGAAAAGCAATCAGCCCCAGCATTTT.

Relative to its sample, this clonotype is medium-sized (0.01 to 0.1%). The chain combines TRBV7-8 with TRBJ1-6; 9 bases match TRBD1. CDR1 and CDR2 (germline): SGHVS, FQNEAQ. The length of the CDR3 is 14 residues. With 5 bases clipped from V and 10 bases from J, the junction kept 6 bases outside the gene matches. CDR3 sequence: CASSLTGGTSPLHF. The CDR3 DNA follows: TGTGCCAGCAGCCTTACAGGGGGCACATCACCCCTCCACTTT.

This clonotype has only a few counts. CDR3 sequence (DNA): TGCAGTGCTAGAGTGGCAAGGAACACAGATACGCAGTATTTT. As protein: CSARVARNTDTQYF. The gene calls are TRBV20-1 and TRBJ2-3; D unclear. Germline loops: CDR1 DFQATT, CDR2 SNEGSKA (reference sequence). The ends were cut back, 1 base at V and 2 bases at J, with 10 bases in the middle. CDR3 length equals 14 residues.

CDR3 nucleotides: TGTGCCAGCAGTGTTAAGTTGCAATGGTACGAGCAGTACGTC. Translating gives CASSVKLQWYEQYV. The chain recombines TRBV2 with TRBJ2-7; D call uncertain. CDR3 length: 14 residues. Germline V lookup: CDR1 SNHLY, CDR2 FYNNEI. The V and J ends lost 4 bases and 4 bases respectively, with 14 bases between them.

CDR3 nucleotide sequence: TGTGCCAGCAGTACAGGGTTGGGCTATGGCTACACCTTC. It specifies CASSTGLGYGYTF. The rearrangement joins TRBV6-5 to TRBJ1-2, with a weak D call TRBD1 (6 bases). Trimming took off 5 bases at V and 4 bases at J, with 11 bases between the two ends. The CDR3 is 13 residues long. Germline V gene sequence: CDR1 MNHEY, CDR2 SVGAGI.

This clonotype appeared a single time. The rearrangement uses TRBV7-8 and TRBJ2-7; 9 bases match TRBD2. V shed 1 base, J shed 2 bases, and the junction held 3 bases outside the gene matches. Germline V gives CDR1 SGHVS, CDR2 FQNEAQ. The CDR3 totals 15 residues. CDR3 sequence (DNA): TGTGCCAGCAGCTTAGTCCCTAGCGGGACCTACGAGCAGTACGTC. This sequence encodes CASSLVPSGTYEQYV.

The V and J genes are TRBV6-2 or TRBV6-3 and TRBJ1-1, with 8 bases identical to TRBD1. V shed 2 bases, J shed 5 bases, and the junction held 7 bases outside the gene matches. Germline loops: CDR1 MNHEY, CDR2 SVGEGT. The CDR3 runs 15 residues. CDR3 nucleotides: TGTGCCAGCAGTTACCGCCCGGACAGGGAGACTGAAGCTTTCTTT. Its translation: CASSYRPDRETEAFF.

This clonotype was seen only a few times. The chain couples TRBV6-5 to TRBJ1-4, with 8 bases lining up with TRBD1. This CDR3 has 15 residues. Trimming at V came to 6 bases and at J to 1 base, leaving 4 bases not matched to a gene. Looked up from germline, CDR1 is MNHEY and CDR2 is SVGAGI. CDR3 in DNA: TGTGCCAGCAGGAACACAGGGGGAACTAATGAAAAACTGTTTTTT. Residues: CASRNTGGTNEKLFF.

The rearrangement links TRBV28 to TRBJ2-7; 10 positions agree with TRBD1. Germline trimming cut 5 bases from V and 3 bases from J; bases unmatched to any gene: 7. Per the germline V gene, CDR1 is MDHEN and CDR2 is SYDVKM. This CDR3 contains 15 residues. The CDR3 here is CASSPGQGGVYEQYF. CDR3 DNA sequence: TGTGCCAGCAGTCCCGGACAGGGGGGAGTCTACGAGCAGTACTTC.

This rearrangement joins TRBV12-3 or TRBV12-4 to TRBJ2-1, with 10 bases matching TRBD2. The CDR3 contains 15 residues. Germline trimming cut 2 bases from V and 6 bases from J; bases unmatched to any gene: 4. The CDR3: CASSLSGRAPNEQFF. CDR3 DNA sequence: TGTGCCAGCAGTTTAAGCGGGAGGGCCCCCAATGAGCAGTTCTTC.

This clonotype was seen at least ten times. The V call is TRBV4-2, the J call TRBJ2-3, with 7 bases identical to TRBD2. Germline V lookup: CDR1 LGHNA, CDR2 YNFKEQ. The CDR3 is made up of 16 amino acids. Trimming cost V 1 base and J 0 bases; bases outside gene matches: 4. This chain's CDR3 is CASSQGASGSTDTQYF. The CDR3 bases are TGTGCCAGCAGCCAAGGGGCTAGCGGCAGCACAGATACGCAGTATTTT.

This chain joins TRBV30 and TRBJ1-2; D gene unclear. V was pared by 2 bases and J by 4 bases, with 14 bases between. The CDR3 is 14 amino acids. Germline assignment: CDR1 GTSNPN and CDR2 SVGIG (reference sequence). CDR3 residues: CAWSKAQMSYGYTF. The CDR3 DNA is TGTGCCTGGAGTAAGGCCCAAATGAGCTATGGCTACACCTTC.

The V gene is TRBV7-2, the J gene TRBJ1-4, with 7 positions matching TRBD1. The junction had 2 bases not matched to a gene; V was cut back by 5 bases and J by 2 bases. CDR1 is SGHTA, CDR2 FQGNSA, per germline. The CDR3 sequence is 14 residues long. This chain's CDR3 is CASSRRGTNEKLFF. CDR3 bases: TGTGCCAGCAGCCGCAGGGGGACTAATGAAAAACTGTTTTTT.

This clonotype was counted a single time. The V gene is TRBV9, the J gene TRBJ2-3; D tentatively reads TRBD1 or TRBD2 (5 bases each). Trimming stripped 4 bases from V and 0 bases from J, with 15 bases between. The CDR3 has 16 amino acids. Germline CDR1 SGDLS, CDR2 YYNGEE. In DNA, the CDR3 is TGTGCCAGCAGCCCCAGTGGGGGTCCTAGCACAGATACGCAGTATTTT. Translating it yields CASSPSGGPSTDTQYF.

V is TRBV20-1 and J is TRBJ2-1; 8 positions match TRBD2. The CDR3 runs to 14 residues. In germline, CDR1 is DFQATT, CDR2 SNEGSKA (reference sequence). V gave up 2 bases and J gave up 6 bases; unmatched junction bases: 6. CDR3 nucleotides: TGCAGTGCTAGACTTGGGACTAGTATCAATGAGCAGTTCTTC. Encoded protein: CSARLGTSINEQFF.

This clonotype has only a few counts. V gene TRBV29-1 combines with J gene TRBJ2-2, with D unresolved. This CDR3 has 12 residues. Trimming stripped 6 bases from V and 6 bases from J, with 11 bases between. From germline, CDR1 is SQVTM and CDR2 ANQGSEA. The CDR3 DNA follows: TGCAGCGTCCGTCGTCAGTCCGGGGAGCTGTTTTTT. Translating it yields CSVRRQSGELFF.

This clonotype was seen a few times. V is TRBV11-3 and J is TRBJ2-5; a weak D match, TRBD2 (6 bases). The germline gives CDR1 SGHNT, CDR2 YENEEA. Trimming pared 5 bases from V and 1 base from J, leaving 17 bases between. The CDR3 has 16 residues. The CDR3 nucleotides are TGTGCCAGCAGCGTTAGAGGTGGTAGCGGCCAAGAGACCCAGTACTTC. It yields the protein CASSVRGGSGQETQYF.